This is a list of T cell receptor beta chains from one sample in a study of cytomegalovirus exposure and HLA in healthy donors. This table comes from immunoSEQ multiplex PCR, and its TCRdb copy is limited to in-frame clones, with some not included. This sample has 100,000 to 150,000 clones, with approximately 79% found just once. The sample comprised PBMCs. Receptors originate from a male donor in good health and CMV-seronegative. Both conserved end residues are part of each CDR3. The order of the fields is CDR3 length, D gene, clone size, J gene, V gene, CDR3 DNA, CDR3 protein. D genes are given only for firm matches. For some rows the clone size is stated as once, few or many, or as a class when expanded; others skip it.

cdr3_length: 15; d_call: TRBD1; clone_size: -; j_call: TRBJ2-7; v_call: TRBV7-9; cdr3_nt: TGTGCCAGCAGCCCCCAGGGGGCTTCCCCTCACGAGCAGTACTTC; cdr3_aa: CASSPQGASPHEQYF
cdr3_length: 17; d_call: TRBD1; clone_size: few; j_call: TRBJ2-7; v_call: TRBV5-1; cdr3_nt: TGCGCCAGCCGATTGGACCCGTCCGGGACAGGGGAATACGAGCAGTACTTC; cdr3_aa: CASRLDPSGTGEYEQYF
cdr3_length: 16; d_call: -; clone_size: once; j_call: TRBJ2-3; v_call: TRBV11-1; cdr3_nt: TGTGCCAGCAGCAGTTGGCGGCCGGGAACCACAGATACGCAGTATTTT; cdr3_aa: CASSSWRPGTTDTQYF
cdr3_length: 16; d_call: TRBD1; clone_size: once; j_call: TRBJ2-1; v_call: TRBV6-4; cdr3_nt: TGTGCCAGCAGTGACCGGACAGGGGGCTCCTACAATGAGCAGTTCTTC; cdr3_aa: CASSDRTGGSYNEQFF
cdr3_length: 15; d_call: TRBD2; clone_size: -; j_call: TRBJ2-3; v_call: TRBV9; cdr3_nt: TGTGCCAGCAGTCCGGGACTAGCGGGGCCAGATACGCAGTATTTT; cdr3_aa: CASSPGLAGPDTQYF
cdr3_length: 12; d_call: -; clone_size: few; j_call: TRBJ1-1; v_call: TRBV10-1; cdr3_nt: TGCGCCAGCAGTGGACAGAACACTGAAGCTTTCTTT; cdr3_aa: CASSGQNTEAFF
cdr3_length: 9; d_call: TRBD1; clone_size: -; j_call: TRBJ2-5; v_call: TRBV19; cdr3_nt: TGTGCCCCAGGGGGCACCCAGTACTTC; cdr3_aa: CAPGGTQYF
cdr3_length: 15; d_call: -; clone_size: -; j_call: TRBJ1-3; v_call: TRBV11-3; cdr3_nt: TGTGCCAGCAGCTTTGGACTTGGCCGCGGAAACACCATATATTTT; cdr3_aa: CASSFGLGRGNTIYF
cdr3_length: 13; d_call: TRBD1; clone_size: -; j_call: TRBJ2-7; v_call: TRBV5-1; cdr3_nt: TGCGCCAGCAGCCCCGACAGGGTCAACGAGCAGTACTTC; cdr3_aa: CASSPDRVNEQYF
cdr3_length: 16; d_call: TRBD1; clone_size: -; j_call: TRBJ1-1; v_call: TRBV18; cdr3_nt: TGTGCCAGCTCACCCTCCGGGGACAGGAAGAACACTGAAGCTTTCTTT; cdr3_aa: CASSPSGDRKNTEAFF
cdr3_length: 15; d_call: TRBD2; clone_size: -; j_call: TRBJ2-1; v_call: TRBV7-8; cdr3_nt: TGTGCCAGCAGCCCGAGCGGGAGCTCCTACAATGAGCAGTTCTTC; cdr3_aa: CASSPSGSSYNEQFF
cdr3_length: 14; d_call: -; clone_size: -; j_call: TRBJ1-1; v_call: TRBV6-4; cdr3_nt: TGTGCCAGCAGTGTCGGCGGTTTGAACACTGAAGCTTTCTTT; cdr3_aa: CASSVGGLNTEAFF
cdr3_length: 13; d_call: -; clone_size: once; j_call: TRBJ1-1; v_call: TRBV30; cdr3_nt: TGTGCCTGGGAGTTAGGGGTCGGGACTGAAGCTTTCTTT; cdr3_aa: CAWELGVGTEAFF
cdr3_length: 15; d_call: TRBD1; clone_size: -; j_call: TRBJ2-6; v_call: TRBV4-3; cdr3_nt: TGCGCCAGCAGCCAACACAGGGGGCCTCTTAACGTCCTGACTTTC; cdr3_aa: CASSQHRGPLNVLTF
cdr3_length: 14; d_call: -; clone_size: -; j_call: TRBJ2-1; v_call: TRBV11-2; cdr3_nt: TGTGCCAGCAGCTTAGATGGACGGGGGAATGAGCAGTTCTTC; cdr3_aa: CASSLDGRGNEQFF
cdr3_length: 14; d_call: TRBD1; clone_size: -; j_call: TRBJ2-5; v_call: TRBV15; cdr3_nt: TGTGCCACCAGCCGGGACAGGGGTCAAGAGACCCAGTACTTC; cdr3_aa: CATSRDRGQETQYF
cdr3_length: 12; d_call: -; clone_size: -; j_call: TRBJ1-6; v_call: TRBV7-9; cdr3_nt: TGTGCCAGCAGCTTAGCGGGACTTGGGATCCACTTT; cdr3_aa: CASSLAGLGIHF
cdr3_length: 12; d_call: -; clone_size: -; j_call: TRBJ1-4; v_call: TRBV5-1; cdr3_nt: TGCGCCAGCAGCTCGGGAAATGAAAAACTGTTTTTT; cdr3_aa: CASSSGNEKLFF
cdr3_length: 13; d_call: TRBD1; clone_size: -; j_call: TRBJ1-4; v_call: TRBV30; cdr3_nt: TGTGCCTGGAGAGGGACAGGGGTGAAAAAACTGTTTTTT; cdr3_aa: CAWRGTGVKKLFF
cdr3_length: 13; d_call: -; clone_size: once; j_call: TRBJ2-2; v_call: TRBV13; cdr3_nt: TGTGCCAGCAGCCCAACAGGAAACGGGGAGCTGTTTTTT; cdr3_aa: CASSPTGNGELFF
cdr3_length: 15; d_call: TRBD2; clone_size: -; j_call: TRBJ2-5; v_call: TRBV19; cdr3_nt: TGTGCCAGTAGTTCGGCTAGCGGGGGGCAAGAGACCCAGTACTTC; cdr3_aa: CASSSASGGQETQYF
cdr3_length: 16; d_call: -; clone_size: -; j_call: TRBJ2-1; v_call: TRBV21-1; cdr3_nt: TGTGCCAGCAGACCTCCTACGGGACAGGGGGACAATGAGCAGTTCTTC; cdr3_aa: CASRPPTGQGDNEQFF
cdr3_length: 14; d_call: TRBD1; clone_size: -; j_call: TRBJ2-7; v_call: TRBV7-7; cdr3_nt: TGTGCTAGCAGCCGGGACAGGGGGAGCCACGAGCAGTACTTC; cdr3_aa: CASSRDRGSHEQYF